This T cell receptor (beta chain) was recorded in a study of cytomegalovirus exposure and HLA in healthy donors. The study, taken as a whole, reports: Earlier findings revealed that most TCR beta V segments proved productive either about 87% or about 30% of the time.

Trimming took off 10 bases at V and 6 bases at J, with 19 bases between the two ends. In germline, CDR1 is LNHDA, CDR2 SQIVND (reference sequence). This CDR3 region has 13 residues. On this clone itself: No antigen is known for it.

Primers for the PCR totalled 60 Vbeta and 13 Jbeta. Sequencing was performed with immunoSEQ multiplex PCR; in TCRdb, only in-frame clones are kept and a portion is missing. The table lists 100,000 or so clones, less than 85% of them singletons. This receptor was taken from a man aged 30 to 39 in good health and CMV-seropositive. The specimen was PBMCs. The chain recombines TRBV19 with TRBJ2-7, with a weak D call TRBD2 (6 bases). In nucleotides, the CDR3 is TGTGCCACGACACCGACTAGTTTGGGCGAGCAGTACTTC. This sequence encodes CATTPTSLGEQYF.